This T cell receptor (beta chain) originates from a study of identical twins. Unique molecular identifiers were in the cDNA, with template-switch universal primer binding. TCRdb re-analysed the 5' RACE reads in MiXCR, keeping a single row per CDR3 protein. The data contain 400,000 to 500,000 distinct CDR3 sequences, under 20% of them singletons. Germline V gene data show CDR1 as MDHEN and CDR2 as SYDVKM. The V segment lost 6 bases and the J segment 2 bases; nucleotides outside the gene matches: 4. The CDR3 runs 13 residues. The source of this sequence is a man aged 45-65 years in good health. This chain connects TRBV28 to TRBJ2-7; 7 bases match TRBD1. Sequences were obtained from naive T cells sorted from blood. The CDR3 nucleotides read TGTGCCAGCAGATCTGGACAGGCCTACGAGCAGTACTTC. Amino acid sequence: CASRSGQAYEQYF.